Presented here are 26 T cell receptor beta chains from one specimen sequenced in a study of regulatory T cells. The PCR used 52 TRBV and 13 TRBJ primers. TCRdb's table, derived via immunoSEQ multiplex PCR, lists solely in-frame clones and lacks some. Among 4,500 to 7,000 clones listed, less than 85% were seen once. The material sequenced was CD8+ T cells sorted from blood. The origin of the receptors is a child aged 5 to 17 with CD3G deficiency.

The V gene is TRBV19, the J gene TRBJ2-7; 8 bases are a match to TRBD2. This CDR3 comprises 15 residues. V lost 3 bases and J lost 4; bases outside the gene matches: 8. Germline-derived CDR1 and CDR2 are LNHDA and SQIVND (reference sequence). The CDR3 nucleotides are TGTGCCAGTAGTATTGGAGCGGGAGCTCAGTACGAGCAGTACTTC. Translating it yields CASSIGAGAQYEQYF.

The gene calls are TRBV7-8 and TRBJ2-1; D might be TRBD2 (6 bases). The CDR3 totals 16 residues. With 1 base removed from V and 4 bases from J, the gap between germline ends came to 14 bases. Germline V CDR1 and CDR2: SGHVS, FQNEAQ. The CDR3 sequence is CASSLEIGSRYNEQFF. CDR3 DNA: TGTGCCAGCAGCTTAGAGATCGGGAGCCGATACAATGAGCAGTTCTTC.

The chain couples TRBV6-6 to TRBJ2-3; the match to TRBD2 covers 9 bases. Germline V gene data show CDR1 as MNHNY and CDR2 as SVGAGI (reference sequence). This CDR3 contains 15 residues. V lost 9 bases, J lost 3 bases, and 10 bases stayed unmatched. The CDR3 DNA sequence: TGTGCCAGTCTGAGCGGGAGGAGGGGAACAGATACGCAGTATTTT. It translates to CASLSGRRGTDTQYF.

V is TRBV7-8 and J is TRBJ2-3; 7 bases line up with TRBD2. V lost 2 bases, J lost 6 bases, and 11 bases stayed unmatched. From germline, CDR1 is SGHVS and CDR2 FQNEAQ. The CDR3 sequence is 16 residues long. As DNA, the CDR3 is TGTGCCAGCAGCTTATGGTCGGGAGGCCTTTGGGATACGCAGTATTTT. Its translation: CASSLWSGGLWDTQYF. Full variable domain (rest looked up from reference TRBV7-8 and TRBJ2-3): GAGVSQSPRYKVAKRGQDVALRCDPISGHVSLFWYQQALGQGPEFLTYFQNEAQLDKSGLPSDRFFAERPEGSVSTLKIQRTQQEDSAVYLCASSLWSGGLWDTQYFGPGTRLTVL.

CDR3 in DNA: TGTGCCAGTAGCCCGAGTGGAGGGACCACCGGGGAGCTGTTTTTT. Protein: CASSPSGGTTGELFF. The gene calls are TRBV19 and TRBJ2-2, with D possibly being TRBD2 (6 bases). Germline loops: CDR1 LNHDA, CDR2 SQIVND (reference sequence). The V and J ends lost 6 bases and 4 bases respectively, with 15 bases between them. The CDR3 has 15 amino acids.

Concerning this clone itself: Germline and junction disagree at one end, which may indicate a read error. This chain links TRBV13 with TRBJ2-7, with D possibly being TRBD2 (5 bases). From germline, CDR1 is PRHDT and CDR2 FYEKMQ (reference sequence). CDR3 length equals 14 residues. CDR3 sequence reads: CASSVRSLGNERYF. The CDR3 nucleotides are TGTGCCAGCAGCGTAAGGAGCCTCGGGAACGAGCGGTACTTC.

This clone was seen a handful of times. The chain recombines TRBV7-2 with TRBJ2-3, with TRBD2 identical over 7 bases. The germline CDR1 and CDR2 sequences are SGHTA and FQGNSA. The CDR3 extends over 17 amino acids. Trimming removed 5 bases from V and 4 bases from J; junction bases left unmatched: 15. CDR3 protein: CASSPCLCGSWADTQYF. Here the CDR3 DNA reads TGTGCCAGCAGCCCGTGCCTATGCGGGAGTTGGGCAGATACGCAGTATTTT. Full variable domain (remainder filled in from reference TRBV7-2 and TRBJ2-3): GAGVSQSPSNKVTEKGKDVELRCDPISGHTALYWYRQSLGQGLEFLIYFQGNSAPDKSGLPSDRFSAERTGGSVSTLTIQRTQQEDSAVYLCASSPCLCGSWADTQYFGPGTRLTVL.

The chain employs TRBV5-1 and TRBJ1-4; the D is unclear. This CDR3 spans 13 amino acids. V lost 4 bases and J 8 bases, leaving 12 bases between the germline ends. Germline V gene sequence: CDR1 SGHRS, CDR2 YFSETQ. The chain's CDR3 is CASSPTPGEKLFF. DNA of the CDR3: TGCGCCAGCAGCCCCACCCCCGGAGAAAAACTGTTTTTT.

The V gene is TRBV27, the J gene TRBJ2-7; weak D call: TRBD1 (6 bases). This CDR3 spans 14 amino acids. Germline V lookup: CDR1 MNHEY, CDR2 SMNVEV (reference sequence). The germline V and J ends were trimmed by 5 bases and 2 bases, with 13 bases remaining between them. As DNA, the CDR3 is TGTGCCAGCAGTCCTCGGGACACGGCCTACGAGCAGTACTTC. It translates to CASSPRDTAYEQYF.

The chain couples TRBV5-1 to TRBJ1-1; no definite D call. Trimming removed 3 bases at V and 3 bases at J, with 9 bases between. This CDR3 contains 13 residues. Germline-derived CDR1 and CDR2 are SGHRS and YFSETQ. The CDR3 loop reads CASSYRADTEAFF. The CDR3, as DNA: TGCGCCAGCAGCTACCGGGCTGACACTGAAGCTTTCTTT.

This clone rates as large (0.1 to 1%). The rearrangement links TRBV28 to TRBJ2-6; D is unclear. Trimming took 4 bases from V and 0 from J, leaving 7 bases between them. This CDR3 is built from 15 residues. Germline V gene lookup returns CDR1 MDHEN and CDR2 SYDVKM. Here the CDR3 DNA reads TGTGCCAGCAGTTCAGAAGACTCTGGGGCCAACGTCCTGACTTTC. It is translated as CASSSEDSGANVLTF.

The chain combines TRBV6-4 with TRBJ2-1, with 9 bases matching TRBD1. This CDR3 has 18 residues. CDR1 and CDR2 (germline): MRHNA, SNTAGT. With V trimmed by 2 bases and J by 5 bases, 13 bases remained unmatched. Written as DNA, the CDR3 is TGTGCCAGCAGTGACCCGAGACAGGGGGGCCGCTTGAACAATGAGCAGTTCTTC. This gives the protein CASSDPRQGGRLNNEQFF.

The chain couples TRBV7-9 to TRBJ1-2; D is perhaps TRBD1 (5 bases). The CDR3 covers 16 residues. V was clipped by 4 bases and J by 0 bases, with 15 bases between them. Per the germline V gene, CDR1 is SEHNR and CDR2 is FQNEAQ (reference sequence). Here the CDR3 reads CASSSGVGEANYGYTF. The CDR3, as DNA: TGTGCCAGCAGCTCGGGCGTGGGGGAAGCTAACTATGGCTACACCTTC.

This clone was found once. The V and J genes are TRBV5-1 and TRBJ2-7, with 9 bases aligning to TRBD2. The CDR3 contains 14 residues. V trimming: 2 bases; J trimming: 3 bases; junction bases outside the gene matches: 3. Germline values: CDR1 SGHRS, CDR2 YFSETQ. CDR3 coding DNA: TGCGCCAGCAGCTTTAGTAGCGGGAGCTACGAGCAGTACTTC. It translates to CASSFSSGSYEQYF.

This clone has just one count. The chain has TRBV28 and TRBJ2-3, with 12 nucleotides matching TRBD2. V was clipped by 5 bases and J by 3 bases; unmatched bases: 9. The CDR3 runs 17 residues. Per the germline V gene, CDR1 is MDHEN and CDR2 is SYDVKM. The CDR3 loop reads CASSPRLAGANTDTQYF. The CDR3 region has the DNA TGTGCCAGCAGTCCCCGACTAGCGGGAGCAAATACAGATACGCAGTATTTT. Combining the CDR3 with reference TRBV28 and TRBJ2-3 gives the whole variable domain DVKVTQSSRYLVKRTGEKVFLECVQDMDHENMFWYRQDPGLGLRLIYFSYDVKMKEKGDIPEGYSVSREKKERFSLILESASTNQTSMYLCASSPRLAGANTDTQYFGPGTRLTVL.

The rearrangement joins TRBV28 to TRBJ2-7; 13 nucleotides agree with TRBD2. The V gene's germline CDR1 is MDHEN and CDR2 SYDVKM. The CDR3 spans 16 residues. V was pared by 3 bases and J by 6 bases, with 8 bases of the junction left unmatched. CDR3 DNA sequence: TGTGCCAGCAGTTTGACTACTAGCGGGAGGGATGTCGAGCAGTACTTC. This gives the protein CASSLTTSGRDVEQYF.

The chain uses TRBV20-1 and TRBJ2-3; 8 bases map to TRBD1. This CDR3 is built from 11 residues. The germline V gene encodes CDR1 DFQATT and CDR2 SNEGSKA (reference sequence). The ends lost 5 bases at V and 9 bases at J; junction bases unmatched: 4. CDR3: CSADRGRTQYF. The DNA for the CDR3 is TGCAGTGCTGACAGGGGAAGGACGCAGTATTTT.

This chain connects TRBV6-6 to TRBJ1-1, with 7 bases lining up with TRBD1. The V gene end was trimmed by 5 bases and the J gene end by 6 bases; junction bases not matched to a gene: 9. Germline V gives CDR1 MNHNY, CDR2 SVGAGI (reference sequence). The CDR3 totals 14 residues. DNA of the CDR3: TGTGCCAGCAGTAACCCAGGGGGGAAAGCTGAAGCTTTCTTT. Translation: CASSNPGGKAEAFF.

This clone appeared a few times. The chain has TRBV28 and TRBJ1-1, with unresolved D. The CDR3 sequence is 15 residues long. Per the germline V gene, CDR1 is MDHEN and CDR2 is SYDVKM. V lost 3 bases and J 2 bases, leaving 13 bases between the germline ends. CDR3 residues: CASSLIAVPNTEAFF. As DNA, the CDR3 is TGTGCCAGCAGTTTGATAGCTGTACCTAACACTGAAGCTTTCTTT.

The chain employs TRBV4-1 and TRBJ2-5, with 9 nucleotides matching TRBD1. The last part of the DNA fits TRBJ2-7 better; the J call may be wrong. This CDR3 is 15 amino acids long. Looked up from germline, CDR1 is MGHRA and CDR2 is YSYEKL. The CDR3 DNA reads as TGCGCCAGCAGCCCATGGGACAGGGAGGGATCCGAGCAGTACTTC. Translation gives CASSPWDREGSEQYF.

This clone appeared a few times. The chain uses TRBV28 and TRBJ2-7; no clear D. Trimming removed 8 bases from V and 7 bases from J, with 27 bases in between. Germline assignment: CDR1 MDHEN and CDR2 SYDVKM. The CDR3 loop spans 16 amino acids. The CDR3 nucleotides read TGTGCCAGCGGAAAAGGTAAACTGATGAGGAACGGGGAGCAGTACTTC. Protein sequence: CASGKGKLMRNGEQYF.

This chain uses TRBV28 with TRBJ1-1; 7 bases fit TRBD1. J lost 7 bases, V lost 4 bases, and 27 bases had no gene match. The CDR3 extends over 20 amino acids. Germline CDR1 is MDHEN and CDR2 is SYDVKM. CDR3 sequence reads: CASSSQINRGQSGRPDEAFF. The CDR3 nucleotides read TGTGCCAGCAGTTCCCAAATAAACCGGGGACAGTCAGGGCGTCCCGATGAAGCTTTCTTT.

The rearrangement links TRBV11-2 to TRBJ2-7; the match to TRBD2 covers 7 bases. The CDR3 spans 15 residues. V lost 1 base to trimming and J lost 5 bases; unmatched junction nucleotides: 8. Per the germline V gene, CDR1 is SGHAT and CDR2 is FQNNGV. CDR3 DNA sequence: TGTGCCAGCAGCTTAGGGCCTCGCGGGAGTCACGAGCAGTACTTC. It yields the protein CASSLGPRGSHEQYF. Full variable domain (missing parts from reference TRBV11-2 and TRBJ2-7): EAGVAQSPRYKIIEKRQSVAFWCNPISGHATLYWYQQILGQGPKLLIQFQNNGVVDDSQLPKDRFSAERLKGVDSTLKIQPAKLEDSAVYLCASSLGPRGSHEQYFGPGTRLTVT.

The CDR3 nucleotides read TGTGCCAGCAGGTCGACCGGACGTACTAATGAAAAACTGTTTTTT. It is translated as CASRSTGRTNEKLFF. The chain links TRBV28 to TRBJ1-4; D ambiguous. The V gene's germline CDR1 is MDHEN and CDR2 SYDVKM. V lost 6 bases to trimming and J lost 2 bases, with 13 bases between them. The CDR3 sequence is 15 residues long.

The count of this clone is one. CDR3 sequence (DNA): TGCGCCAGCAGCCAAGACTTTGGGTCGGGAGATAGCACAGATACGCAGTATTTT. Amino acids: CASSQDFGSGDSTDTQYF. The chain combines TRBV4-1 with TRBJ2-3; perhaps TRBD2 as D (6 bases). V lost 0 bases and J lost 0, with 16 bases in between. The CDR3 is made up of 18 amino acids. Germline CDR1 MGHRA, CDR2 YSYEKL.

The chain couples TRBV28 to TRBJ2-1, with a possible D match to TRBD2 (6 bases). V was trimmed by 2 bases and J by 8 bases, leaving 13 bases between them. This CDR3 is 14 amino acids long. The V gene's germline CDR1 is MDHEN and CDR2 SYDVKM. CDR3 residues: CASSLAGLGDEQFF. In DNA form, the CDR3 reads TGTGCCAGCAGTTTAGCGGGATTAGGGGATGAGCAGTTCTTC. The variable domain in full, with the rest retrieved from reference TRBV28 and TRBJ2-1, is DVKVTQSSRYLVKRTGEKVFLECVQDMDHENMFWYRQDPGLGLRLIYFSYDVKMKEKGDIPEGYSVSREKKERFSLILESASTNQTSMYLCASSLAGLGDEQFFGPGTRLTVL.